Listed below are T cell receptor beta chains from one sample, sequenced in a study of shared clonotypes between healthy human individuals. Sequenced by immunoSEQ multiplex PCR; TCRdb stores in-frame clones only, minus some. The sample holds 2 million to 2.5 million clones; 85% to 95% are singletons and the top ten take about 0.41%. Material: naive CD4+ T cells from PBMCs. The receptors were gathered from a man younger than 35 in good health. Some clones in this sample may be carry-over from other donors' samples. Each CDR3 is given with its conserved first and last residue. A D gene is named only where the DNA matches it firmly. Only part of the rows carry a size: once, few, many, or a class if the clone is expanded.

v_call: TRBV5-1
clone_size: NA
cdr3_length: 17
d_call: TRBD2
j_call: TRBJ2-5
cdr3_aa: CASSLAPSGRARETQYF
cdr3_nt: TGCGCCAGCAGCTTGGCCCCTAGCGGGAGGGCCAGGGAGACCCAGTACTTC

v_call: TRBV28
clone_size: NA
cdr3_length: 12
d_call: NA
j_call: TRBJ2-1
cdr3_aa: CASSLRLMSPFF
cdr3_nt: TGTGCCAGCAGTTTACGACTGATGAGCCCGTTCTTC

v_call: TRBV10-3
clone_size: NA
cdr3_length: 13
d_call: NA
j_call: TRBJ2-5
cdr3_aa: CAISERQEETQYF
cdr3_nt: TGTGCCATCAGTGAGCGGCAAGAAGAGACCCAGTACTTC

v_call: TRBV5-4
clone_size: NA
cdr3_length: 14
d_call: TRBD1
j_call: TRBJ2-7
cdr3_aa: CASSYRDRGPEQYF
cdr3_nt: TGTGCCAGCAGCTACCGGGACAGGGGCCCCGAGCAGTACTTC

v_call: TRBV6-5
clone_size: NA
cdr3_length: 15
d_call: NA
j_call: TRBJ2-6
cdr3_aa: CASSQGGSGANVLTF
cdr3_nt: TGTGCCAGCAGCCAGGGGGGTTCTGGGGCCAACGTCCTGACTTTC

v_call: TRBV9
clone_size: NA
cdr3_length: 14
d_call: NA
j_call: TRBJ2-7
cdr3_aa: CASSVVPTAYEQYF
cdr3_nt: TGTGCCAGCAGCGTAGTACCAACGGCCTACGAGCAGTACTTC

v_call: TRBV5-6
clone_size: NA
cdr3_length: 17
d_call: TRBD1
j_call: TRBJ2-7
cdr3_aa: CASSFLGTGSLSYEQYF
cdr3_nt: TGTGCCAGCAGCTTTCTGGGGACAGGGAGCCTCTCCTACGAGCAGTACTTC

v_call: TRBV28
clone_size: NA
cdr3_length: 14
d_call: NA
j_call: TRBJ1-2
cdr3_aa: CASSLWRGIVGYTF
cdr3_nt: TGTGCCAGCAGTTTATGGAGGGGCATAGTCGGCTACACCTTC

v_call: TRBV7-2
clone_size: NA
cdr3_length: 13
d_call: NA
j_call: TRBJ1-3
cdr3_aa: CASSQRGGNTIYF
cdr3_nt: TGTGCCAGCAGCCAACGGGGGGGAAACACCATATATTTT

v_call: TRBV29-1
clone_size: NA
cdr3_length: 13
d_call: NA
j_call: TRBJ2-5
cdr3_aa: CSAGTRYQETQYF
cdr3_nt: TGCAGCGCCGGGACTCGGTACCAAGAGACCCAGTACTTC

v_call: TRBV6-5
clone_size: NA
cdr3_length: 15
d_call: TRBD1
j_call: TRBJ1-4
cdr3_aa: CASSYRGQFNEKLFF
cdr3_nt: TGTGCCAGCAGTTACCGGGGACAGTTTAATGAAAAACTGTTTTTT

v_call: TRBV5-4
clone_size: NA
cdr3_length: 13
d_call: NA
j_call: TRBJ1-5
cdr3_aa: CASSRQGNQPQHF
cdr3_nt: TGTGCCAGCAGCCGACAGGGCAATCAGCCCCAGCATTTT

v_call: TRBV5-1
clone_size: once
cdr3_length: 15
d_call: TRBD2
j_call: TRBJ2-7
cdr3_aa: CASTPGGAGGGEQYF
cdr3_nt: TGCGCCAGCACCCCGGGGGGGGCGGGAGGAGGAGAGCAGTACTTC

v_call: TRBV18
clone_size: once
cdr3_length: 16
d_call: TRBD1
j_call: TRBJ2-2
cdr3_aa: CASSQRQGANTGELFF
cdr3_nt: TGTGCCAGCTCACAACGACAGGGCGCGAACACCGGGGAGCTGTTTTTT

v_call: TRBV29-1
clone_size: NA
cdr3_length: 13
d_call: NA
j_call: TRBJ2-5
cdr3_aa: CSVGSGLGETQYF
cdr3_nt: TGCAGCGTTGGTTCAGGGCTTGGAGAGACCCAGTACTTC

v_call: TRBV29-1
clone_size: NA
cdr3_length: 10
d_call: NA
j_call: TRBJ1-1
cdr3_aa: CSVAQAEAFF
cdr3_nt: TGCTCCGTAGCACAGGCTGAAGCTTTCTTT

v_call: TRBV6-5
clone_size: NA
cdr3_length: 15
d_call: NA
j_call: TRBJ2-2
cdr3_aa: CASSPRGTHTGELFF
cdr3_nt: TGTGCCAGCAGTCCACGGGGGACCCACACCGGGGAGCTGTTTTTT

v_call: TRBV9
clone_size: once
cdr3_length: 15
d_call: NA
j_call: TRBJ1-1
cdr3_aa: CASTPGRGRGAEAFF
cdr3_nt: TGTGCCAGTACCCCGGGGCGGGGGCGCGGTGCTGAAGCTTTCTTT

v_call: TRBV6-5
clone_size: NA
cdr3_length: 15
d_call: NA
j_call: TRBJ2-3
cdr3_aa: CASSRFLPGTDTQYF
cdr3_nt: TGTGCCAGCAGCCGGTTTCTCCCGGGCACAGATACGCAGTATTTT

v_call: TRBV5-6
clone_size: NA
cdr3_length: 14
d_call: NA
j_call: TRBJ2-3
cdr3_aa: CASSTAETGGTQYF
cdr3_nt: TGTGCCAGCAGCACCGCCGAGACAGGAGGTACGCAGTATTTT